This is a list of T cell receptor beta chains from one sample in a study of blood T cell repertoires in COVID-19. Here immunoSEQ multiplex PCR was the method, and the copy in TCRdb shows in-frame clones only, minus some. Seen here are about 320,000 clones, roughly 90% observed once, and the top ten hold 2.6%. Sequenced sample: PBMCs or T cells enriched from blood (not recorded which). The receptors stem from a man in his 60s who had recovered from COVID-19. CDR3s include the opening cysteine and the closing phenylalanine or tryptophan. The order of the fields is V gene, D gene, J gene, clone size, CDR3 protein, CDR3 DNA. A D gene is named only where the DNA matches it firmly. For some rows the clone size is stated as once, few or many, or as a class when expanded; others skip it.

V gene: TRBV6-2/TRBV6-3
D gene: TRBD1
J gene: TRBJ2-7
clone size: NA
CDR3 protein: CASSYSRQGFLYEQYF
CDR3 DNA: TGTGCCAGCAGTTACTCCAGACAGGGTTTCCTCTACGAGCAGTACTTC

V gene: TRBV6-5
D gene: NA
J gene: TRBJ2-7
clone size: NA
CDR3 protein: CASSYAQGSYEQYF
CDR3 DNA: TGTGCCAGCAGTTACGCGCAGGGCTCCTACGAGCAGTACTTC

V gene: TRBV7-2
D gene: TRBD1
J gene: TRBJ1-1
clone size: NA
CDR3 protein: CASSPKIAGGHTEAFF
CDR3 DNA: TGTGCCAGCAGCCCTAAGATAGCAGGGGGGCACACTGAAGCTTTCTTT

V gene: TRBV5-1
D gene: TRBD1
J gene: TRBJ1-4
clone size: NA
CDR3 protein: CASSIGTGADGEKLFF
CDR3 DNA: TGCGCCAGCAGCATTGGGACAGGGGCGGACGGAGAAAAACTGTTTTTT

V gene: TRBV11-1
D gene: NA
J gene: TRBJ2-3
clone size: NA
CDR3 protein: CASSTQGGFGDTQYF
CDR3 DNA: TGTGCCAGCAGCACCCAGGGTGGGTTCGGAGATACGCAGTATTTT

V gene: TRBV5-8
D gene: NA
J gene: TRBJ1-6
clone size: NA
CDR3 protein: CASRVESTLHF
CDR3 DNA: TGTGCCAGCAGGGTAGAAAGCACCCTCCACTTT

V gene: TRBV30
D gene: NA
J gene: TRBJ1-5
clone size: NA
CDR3 protein: CAWSGLSNQPQHF
CDR3 DNA: TGTGCCTGGAGTGGGCTCAGCAATCAGCCCCAGCATTTT

V gene: TRBV7-2
D gene: TRBD1
J gene: TRBJ2-2
clone size: many
CDR3 protein: CASRKQGSTGELFF
CDR3 DNA: TGTGCCAGCAGGAAACAGGGGTCCACCGGGGAGCTGTTTTTT

V gene: TRBV9
D gene: TRBD1
J gene: TRBJ2-5
clone size: once
CDR3 protein: CASSDGQGGETQYF
CDR3 DNA: TGTGCCAGCAGCGACGGACAGGGGGGAGAGACCCAGTACTTC

V gene: TRBV7-9
D gene: NA
J gene: TRBJ1-2
clone size: NA
CDR3 protein: CASSSKATAPSNYGYTF
CDR3 DNA: TGTGCCAGCAGCTCCAAGGCCACAGCACCCTCTAACTATGGCTACACCTTC